This is a list of T cell receptor beta chains from one sample in a study of T cell responses to AZD1222 COVID-19 vaccine. The assay was immunoSEQ multiplex PCR, and TCRdb's table has in-frame clones only and misses some. The sample lists 180,000 or so clones, roughly nine tenths occurring once. Sequenced material: peripheral blood, taken on day 0 of AZD1222 vaccination. The receptors here all came from an adult in good health. Both conserved end residues are trimmed from each CDR3. A D gene is named only where the DNA matches it firmly.

>TRBD2|TRBV19|TRBJ2-2
ASSGGGAGGGELF
>NA|TRBV5-4|TRBJ1-3
ASSLIGRSAGNTIY
>NA|TRBV25-1|TRBJ2-2
ASRYGNTGELF
>TRBD1|TRBV5-1|TRBJ1-1
ASRRDRANTEAF
>NA|TRBV5-1|TRBJ1-1
ASSLAGPNTEAF
>TRBD1|TRBV2|TRBJ1-2
ASSEARQGGYT
>NA|TRBV7-3|TRBJ1-4
ASSPGAGGKLF
>NA|TRBV6-2/TRBV6-3|TRBJ1-3
ASSSPGMDGNTIY
>TRBD2|TRBV18|TRBJ2-3
ASSPLPDLAGAGDTQY
>TRBD1|TRBV3-1/TRBV3-2|TRBJ1-2
ASSPSDRANYGYT
>NA|TRBV27|TRBJ2-7
ASSLSGFSYEQY
>NA|TRBV6-5|TRBJ2-5
ASRQMPQETQY
>TRBD2|TRBV7-2|TRBJ2-7
ASSFHAVGRYEQY
>NA|TRBV11-2|TRBJ1-2
ASSSNQGLDGYT
>NA|TRBV7-2|TRBJ2-2
ASSSPVLIGELF
>NA|TRBV14|TRBJ1-1
ASSQDRMGSTEAF